One and the same sample provided the 6 T cell receptor beta chains below, sequenced in a study of response to subunit inactivated influenza vaccine. TCRdb independently ran MiXCR on the RT-PCR reads; one entry per CDR3 protein. The table has 530,000 or so distinct CDR3 sequences, around 13% seen once; the top ten hold approximately 10%. Material: PBMCs from blood, obtained approximately 12 days after vaccination. These receptors originate from a man in his fifties who received an inactivated influenza vaccine.

The V gene is TRBV12-3 or TRBV12-4, the J gene TRBJ1-5; possibly TRBD1 for D (5 bases). The CDR3 contains 15 residues. Trimming took 1 base from V and 5 from J, leaving 12 bases between them. The CDR3 region is CASSLEAGFYQPQHF. The CDR3 DNA reads TGTGCCAGCAGTTTAGAGGCAGGGTTCTATCAGCCCCAGCATTTT.

This clonotype has more than one count but fewer than ten. J is TRBJ2-5 and V is TRBV2; 7 bases align to TRBD1. The length of the CDR3 is 12 residues. V dropped 6 bases and J dropped 7; count of bases not matched to a gene: 5. CDR1 is SNHLY, CDR2 FYNNEI, per germline. As DNA, the CDR3 is TGTGCCAGCAGCGGACAGGTCGGGACCCAGTACTTC. Translation: CASSGQVGTQYF.

The table lists this clonotype with a few counts. The chain combines TRBV5-4 with TRBJ2-2; the match to TRBD2 covers 7 bases. Germline trimming cut 0 bases from V and 3 bases from J; bases unmatched to any gene: 2. The CDR3 contains 15 residues. Germline-derived CDR1 and CDR2 are SGHNT and YYREEE (reference sequence). The CDR3 is CASSLAAGDTGELFF. The CDR3 nucleotides read TGTGCCAGCAGCTTGGCCGCGGGGGACACCGGGGAGCTGTTTTTT.

This sequence joins TRBV20-1 and TRBJ2-2, with D hard to call. This CDR3 region has 14 residues. The germline V and J ends were trimmed by 1 base and 1 base, with 7 bases remaining between them. Per the germline V gene, CDR1 is DFQATT and CDR2 is SNEGSKA (reference sequence). For the CDR3, the DNA is TGCAGTGCTAGAGTAGGAGTGAACACCGGGGAGCTGTTTTTT. Translating gives CSARVGVNTGELFF.

J is TRBJ1-1 and V is TRBV11-2, with 8 bases fitting TRBD1. The CDR3 is made up of 13 amino acids. J lost 7 bases, V lost 4 bases, and 5 bases had no gene match. From germline, CDR1 is SGHAT and CDR2 FQNNGV. CDR3 sequence: CASSWGQVFEAFF. DNA for the CDR3: TGTGCCAGCAGCTGGGGACAGGTTTTTGAAGCTTTCTTT.

This clonotype turned up a few times. The chain has TRBV29-1 and TRBJ2-7, with 13 bases identical to TRBD2. The CDR3 consists of 15 residues. Germline CDR1 and CDR2: SQVTM and ANQGSEA. Losses at the gene ends were 1 base for V and 6 bases for J; bases not matched to a gene: 6. The CDR3 loop reads CSVEAQTSGRIEQYF. Written as DNA, the CDR3 is TGCAGCGTTGAAGCACAGACTAGCGGGAGGATCGAGCAGTACTTC.